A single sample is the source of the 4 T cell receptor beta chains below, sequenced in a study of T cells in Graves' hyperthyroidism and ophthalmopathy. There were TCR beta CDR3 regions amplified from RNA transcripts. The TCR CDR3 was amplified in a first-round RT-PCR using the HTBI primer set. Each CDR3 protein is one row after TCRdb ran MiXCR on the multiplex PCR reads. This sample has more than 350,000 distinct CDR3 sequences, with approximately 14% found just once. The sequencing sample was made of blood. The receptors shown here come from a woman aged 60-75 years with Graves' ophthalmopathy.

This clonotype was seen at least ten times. The CDR3 spells CASGFLAGRDNEQFF. The CDR3 coding sequence is TGTGCTAGTGGTTTCTTAGCGGGGAGAGACAATGAGCAGTTCTTC. The rearrangement links TRBV12-5 to TRBJ2-1, with TRBD2 matching over 8 bases. From germline, CDR1 is LGHNT and CDR2 FRNRAP. The CDR3 covers 15 residues. With 3 bases clipped from V and 5 bases from J, the junction kept 6 bases outside the gene matches.

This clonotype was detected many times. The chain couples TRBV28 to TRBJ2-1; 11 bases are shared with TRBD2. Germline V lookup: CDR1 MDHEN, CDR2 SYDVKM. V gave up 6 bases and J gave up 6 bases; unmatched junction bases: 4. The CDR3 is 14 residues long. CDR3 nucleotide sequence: TGTGCCAGCAGGCTAGCGGGAGGTCGCAATGAGCAGTTCTTC. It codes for CASRLAGGRNEQFF. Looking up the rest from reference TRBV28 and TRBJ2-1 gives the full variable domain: DVKVTQSSRYLVKRTGEKVFLECVQDMDHENMFWYRQDPGLGLRLIYFSYDVKMKEKGDIPEGYSVSREKKERFSLILESASTNQTSMYLCASRLAGGRNEQFFGPGTRLTVL.

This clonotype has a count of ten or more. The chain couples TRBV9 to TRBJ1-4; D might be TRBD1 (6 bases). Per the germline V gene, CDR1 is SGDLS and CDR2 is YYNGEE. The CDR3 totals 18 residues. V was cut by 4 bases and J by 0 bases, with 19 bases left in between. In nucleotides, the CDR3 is TGTGCCAGCAGCCCTGGGGCAGGGGCGGGAACAACTAATGAAAAACTGTTTTTT. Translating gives CASSPGAGAGTTNEKLFF.

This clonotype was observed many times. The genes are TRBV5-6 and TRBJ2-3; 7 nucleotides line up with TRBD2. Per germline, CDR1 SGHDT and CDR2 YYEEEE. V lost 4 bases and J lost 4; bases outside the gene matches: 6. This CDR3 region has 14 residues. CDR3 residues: CASSPPRGADTQYF. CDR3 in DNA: TGTGCCAGCAGCCCTCCACGGGGGGCAGATACGCAGTATTTT.